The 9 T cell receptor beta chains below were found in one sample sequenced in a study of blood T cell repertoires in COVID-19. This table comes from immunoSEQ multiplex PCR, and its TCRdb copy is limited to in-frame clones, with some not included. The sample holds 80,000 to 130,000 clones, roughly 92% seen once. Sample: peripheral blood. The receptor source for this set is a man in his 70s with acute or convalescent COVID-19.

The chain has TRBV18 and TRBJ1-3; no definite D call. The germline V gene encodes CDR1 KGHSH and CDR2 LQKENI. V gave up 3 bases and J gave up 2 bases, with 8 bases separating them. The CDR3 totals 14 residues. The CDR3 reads CASSPPGTGNTIYF. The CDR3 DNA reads TGTGCCAGCTCACCCCCAGGTACTGGAAACACCATATATTTT.

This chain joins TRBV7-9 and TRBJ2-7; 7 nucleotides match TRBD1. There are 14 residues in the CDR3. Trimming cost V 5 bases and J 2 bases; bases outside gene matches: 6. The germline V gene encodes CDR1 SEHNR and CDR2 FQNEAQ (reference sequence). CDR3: CASSGRDSPYEQYF. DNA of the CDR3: TGTGCCAGCAGCGGACGGGACAGCCCCTACGAGCAGTACTTC. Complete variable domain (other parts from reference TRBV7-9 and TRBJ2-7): DTGVSQNPRHKITKRGQNVTFRCDPISEHNRLYWYRQTLGQGPEFLTYFQNEAQLEKSRLLSDRFSAERPKGSFSTLEIQRTEQGDSAMYLCASSGRDSPYEQYFGPGTRLTVT.

As DNA, the CDR3 is TGTGCCACCAGTGACGCATTGGGGCGCGGGGCAGATACGCAGTATTTT. This sequence encodes CATSDALGRGADTQYF. This rearrangement joins TRBV24-1 to TRBJ2-3; D might be TRBD2 (6 bases). Trimming took off 4 bases at V and 4 bases at J, with 17 bases between the two ends. Germline assignment: CDR1 KGHDR and CDR2 SFDVKD. The CDR3 runs 16 residues.

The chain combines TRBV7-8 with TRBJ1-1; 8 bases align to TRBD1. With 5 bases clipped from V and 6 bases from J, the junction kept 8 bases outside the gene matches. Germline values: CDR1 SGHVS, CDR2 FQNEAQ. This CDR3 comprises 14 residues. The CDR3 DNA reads TGTGCCAGCAGCCCGCGGACAGGGAGGGCTGAAGCTTTCTTT. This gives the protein CASSPRTGRAEAFF. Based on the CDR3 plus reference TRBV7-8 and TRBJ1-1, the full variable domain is GAGVSQSPRYKVAKRGQDVALRCDPISGHVSLFWYQQALGQGPEFLTYFQNEAQLDKSGLPSDRFFAERPEGSVSTLKIQRTQQEDSAVYLCASSPRTGRAEAFFGQGTRLTVV.

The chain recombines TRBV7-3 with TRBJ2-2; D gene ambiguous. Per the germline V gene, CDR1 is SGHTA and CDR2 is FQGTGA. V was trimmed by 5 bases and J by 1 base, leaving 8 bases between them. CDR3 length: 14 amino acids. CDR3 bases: TGTGCCAGCAGCCGTAGCAGGAACACCGGGGAGCTGTTTTTT. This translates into CASSRSRNTGELFF. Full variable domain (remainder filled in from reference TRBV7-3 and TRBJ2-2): GAGVSQTPSNKVTEKGKYVELRCDPISGHTALYWYRQSLGQGPEFLIYFQGTGAADDSGLPNDRFFAVRPEGSVSTLKIQRTERGDSAVYLCASSRSRNTGELFFGEGSRLTVL.

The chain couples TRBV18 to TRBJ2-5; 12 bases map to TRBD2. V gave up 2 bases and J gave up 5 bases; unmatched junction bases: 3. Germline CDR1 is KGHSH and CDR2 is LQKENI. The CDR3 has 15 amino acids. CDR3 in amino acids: CASSPGTSGLETQYF. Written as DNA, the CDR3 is TGTGCCAGCTCACCAGGGACTAGCGGGTTGGAGACCCAGTACTTC. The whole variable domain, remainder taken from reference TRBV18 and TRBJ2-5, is NAGVMQNPRHLVRRRGQEARLRCSPMKGHSHVYWYRQLPEEGLKFMVYLQKENIIDESGMPKERFSAEFPKEGPSILRIQQVVRGDSAAYFCASSPGTSGLETQYFGPGTRLLVL.

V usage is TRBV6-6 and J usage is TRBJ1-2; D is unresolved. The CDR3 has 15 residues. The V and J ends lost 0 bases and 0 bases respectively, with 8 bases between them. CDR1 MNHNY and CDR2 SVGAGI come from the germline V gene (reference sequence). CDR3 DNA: TGTGCCAGCAGTTACTCCTATGGTACTAACTATGGCTACACCTTC. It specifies CASSYSYGTNYGYTF.

The CDR3 spells CASSSRPGGGNTEAFF. CDR3 in DNA: TGTGCCAGCAGTTCCCGGCCAGGGGGAGGGAACACTGAAGCTTTCTTT. The chain recombines TRBV27 with TRBJ1-1; 7 nucleotides align to TRBD1. The trim removed 4 bases at V and 1 base at J, leaving 9 bases unmatched. CDR1 is MNHEY, CDR2 SMNVEV, per germline (reference sequence). The CDR3 runs to 16 residues.

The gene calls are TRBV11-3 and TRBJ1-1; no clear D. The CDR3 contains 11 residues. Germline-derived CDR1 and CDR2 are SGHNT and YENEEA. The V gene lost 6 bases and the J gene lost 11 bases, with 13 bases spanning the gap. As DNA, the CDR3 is TGTGCCAGCAGATCGGCGGGAAGGGCTTTCTTT. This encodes CASRSAGRAFF.